These 32 T cell receptor beta chains were sequenced from one sample in a study of blood T cell repertoires in COVID-19. Assay: immunoSEQ multiplex PCR; the TCRdb copy retains only in-frame clones and omits some. The sample consists of 250,000 to 400,000 clones, approximately 87% of them appearing once. The specimen was peripheral blood. The receptors were gathered from a woman in her 30s with COVID-19, enrolled during active disease.

The rearrangement links TRBV19 to TRBJ2-1; D may be TRBD1 (5 bases). The CDR3 is 15 residues long. V lost 1 base, J lost 7 bases, and 14 bases lay in between. From germline, CDR1 is LNHDA and CDR2 SQIVND (reference sequence). Written as DNA, the CDR3 is TGTGCCAGTAGTATAGCGGCAGGGTCAGGGAATGAGCAGTTCTTC. Its protein product is CASSIAAGSGNEQFF.

This chain joins TRBV27 and TRBJ2-7; TRBD1 matches at 9 bases. The germline CDR1 and CDR2 sequences are MNHEY and SMNVEV (reference sequence). The CDR3 loop spans 15 amino acids. The V gene end was trimmed by 2 bases and the J gene end by 1 base; junction bases not matched to a gene: 3. CDR3 coding DNA: TGTGCCAGCAGTTTAAAACAGGGGGCGTCCTACGAGCAGTACTTC. It codes for CASSLKQGASYEQYF.

The V gene is TRBV21-1, the J gene TRBJ2-1; the D call of TRBD2 is as the table states it, not checked on the DNA. TRBV21-1 is recorded as a pseudogene. This CDR3 is 11 amino acids long. CDR3: CASSTEREQFF. Written as DNA, the CDR3 is TGTGCCAGCAGCACCGAGCGGGAGCAGTTCTTC.

There are a few counts of this clone. The chain recombines TRBV14 with TRBJ1-3, with D possibly TRBD1 on 6 matching bases. The length of the CDR3 is 16 residues. Trimming left V 2 bases short and J 2 bases short, with 13 bases between. CDR1 SGHDN and CDR2 FVKESK come from the germline V gene. The CDR3 DNA is TGTGCCAGCAGCCAAAACCACGGACAGCCTGGAAACACCATATATTTT. This encodes CASSQNHGQPGNTIYF. Together with reference TRBV14 and TRBJ1-3, the CDR3 gives the full variable domain: EAGVTQFPSHSVIEKGQTVTLRCDPISGHDNLYWYRRVMGKEIKFLLHFVKESKQDESGMPNNRFLAERTGGTYSTLKVQPAELEDSGVYFCASSQNHGQPGNTIYFGEGSWLTVV.

V gene TRBV5-6 combines with J gene TRBJ2-3, with 7 bases matching TRBD2. With V trimmed by 3 bases and J by 1 base, 5 bases remained unmatched. Germline assignment: CDR1 SGHDT and CDR2 YYEEEE. The length of the CDR3 is 15 residues. The CDR3 region is CASSSLGGGTDTQYF. CDR3 nucleotides: TGTGCCAGCAGCTCCCTGGGAGGGGGCACAGATACGCAGTATTTT.

The CDR3 DNA sequence: TGTGCCAGCAGCCGGCGGACAGGGGGCACAGATACGCAGTATTTT. The encoded protein is CASSRRTGGTDTQYF. The V and J genes are TRBV7-2 and TRBJ2-3, with TRBD1 matching over 9 bases. The CDR3 sequence is 15 residues long. CDR1 and CDR2 from the germline V gene are SGHTA and FQGNSA. J was trimmed by 1 base and V by 5 bases; bases with no gene match: 4.

The V and J genes are TRBV3-1 (or the pseudogene TRBV3-2) and TRBJ2-3, with 9 bases identical to TRBD1. J lost 2 bases, V lost 8 bases, and 8 bases had no gene match. This CDR3 is built from 15 residues. Germline V gene lookup returns CDR1 LGHDT and CDR2 YNNKEL (reference sequence). The CDR3 sequence is CASGPTGGNTDTQYF. Written as DNA, the CDR3 is TGTGCCAGCGGTCCTACAGGGGGCAACACAGATACGCAGTATTTT.

This chain uses TRBV12-5 with TRBJ1-5, with TRBD1 matching 8 bases. Trimming took 3 bases from V and 7 from J; bases not matched to a gene: 8. The CDR3 totals 15 residues. The V gene's germline CDR1 is LGHNT and CDR2 FRNRAP. In DNA form, the CDR3 reads TGTGCTAGTGGTTTAGCTGGACAGGGAGGGCAGCCCCAGCATTTT. It codes for CASGLAGQGGQPQHF. Together with reference TRBV12-5 and TRBJ1-5, the CDR3 gives the full variable domain: DARVTQTPRHKVTEMGQEVTMRCQPILGHNTVFWYRQTMMQGLELLAYFRNRAPLDDSGMPKDRFSAEMPDATLATLKIQPSEPRDSAVYFCASGLAGQGGQPQHFGDGTRLSIL.

The chain carries TRBV29-1 and TRBJ1-2; 7 bases agree with TRBD1. The junction had 12 bases not matched to a gene; V was cut back by 1 base and J by 7 bases. The CDR3 loop spans 15 amino acids. Germline loops: CDR1 SQVTM, CDR2 ANQGSEA. CDR3 DNA: TGCAGCGTTGAAGGGGAGCGACAGGGTCATCGTGGCTACACCTTC. This gives the protein CSVEGERQGHRGYTF.

This chain connects TRBV5-6 to TRBJ1-6; tentatively, D is TRBD1 (5 bases). Germline loops: CDR1 SGHDT, CDR2 YYEEEE. This CDR3 has 15 residues. Trimming took 1 base from V and 8 from J, leaving 13 bases between them. The CDR3 is CASSLLPRDDSPLHF. The CDR3 DNA reads TGTGCCAGCAGCTTGCTCCCCAGGGATGATTCACCCCTCCACTTT. The full variable domain, rest sourced from reference TRBV5-6 and TRBJ1-6, is DAGVTQSPTHLIKTRGQQVTLRCSPKSGHDTVSWYQQALGQGPQFIFQYYEEEERQRGNFPDRFSGHQFPNYSSELNVNALLLGDSALYLCASSLLPRDDSPLHFGNGTRLTVT.

J is TRBJ1-1 and V is TRBV29-1; D is possibly TRBD1 (6 bases). Per the germline V gene, CDR1 is SQVTM and CDR2 is ANQGSEA. The CDR3 totals 11 residues. V was clipped by 4 bases and J by 6 bases, with 9 bases between them. CDR3 sequence: CSVGTAAEAFF. CDR3 nucleotide sequence: TGCAGCGTTGGGACAGCCGCTGAAGCTTTCTTT.

The chain has TRBV2 and TRBJ2-7; TRBD1 matches at 9 bases. The CDR3 is 17 amino acids. J was trimmed by 3 bases and V by 5 bases; bases with no gene match: 14. Germline CDR1 reads SNHLY; CDR2 reads FYNNEI. CDR3 protein: CASSLREPGQGVYEQYF. The CDR3 DNA reads as TGTGCCAGCAGTTTACGGGAGCCGGGACAGGGTGTCTACGAGCAGTACTTC.

In its sample, this clone was seen once. Different DNA sequences within this sample yield the same CDR3. V gene TRBV19 combines with J gene TRBJ1-1; D gene unclear. The V end was cut by 8 bases, the J end by 6 bases, with 7 bases between. The CDR3 sequence is 10 residues long. Germline CDR1 LNHDA, CDR2 SQIVND (reference sequence). CDR3 in DNA: TGTGCCAGTCGTGGGCCTGAAGCTTTCTTT. Translated, it gives CASRGPEAFF.

This clone was seen once. The chain has TRBV27 and TRBJ2-3, with 9 nucleotides matching TRBD1. CDR3 length equals 17 residues. V shed 7 bases and J 0 bases; nucleotides not matched to a gene: 11. The germline V gene has CDR1 MNHEY and CDR2 SMNVEV (reference sequence). In nucleotides, the CDR3 is TGTGCCAGCAAACCCTTACCGGGACAGGGTAGCACAGATACGCAGTATTTT. Residues: CASKPLPGQGSTDTQYF.

This rearrangement joins TRBV5-1 to TRBJ1-2; 9 nucleotides align to TRBD1. CDR1 is SGHRS, CDR2 YFSETQ, per germline. The CDR3 runs 18 residues. V lost 0 bases to trimming and J lost 2 bases; unmatched junction nucleotides: 11. The CDR3, as DNA: TGCGCCAGCAGCTTGGAAGGTGTAAGGGGACAGGGAAACTATGGCTACACCTTC. Translating gives CASSLEGVRGQGNYGYTF.

V usage is TRBV3-1 (or the pseudogene TRBV3-2) and J usage is TRBJ1-4, with no clear D. Trimming left V 4 bases short and J 8 bases short, with 8 bases between. This CDR3 is 12 amino acids long. The germline V gene has CDR1 LGHDT and CDR2 YNNKEL (reference sequence). The chain's CDR3 is CASSPESEKLFF. DNA for the CDR3: TGTGCCAGCAGCCCCGAGTCGGAAAAACTGTTTTTT.

To note about this clone: Other nucleotide sequences in the sample specify the same CDR3. The CDR3 loop reads CASSPGQGRGYTF. Here the CDR3 DNA reads TGTGCCAGCAGCCCGGGACAGGGTCGTGGCTACACCTTC. This chain links TRBV3-1 (or the pseudogene TRBV3-2) with TRBJ1-2, with 9 bases matching TRBD1. This CDR3 is built from 13 residues. Per the germline V gene, CDR1 is LGHDT and CDR2 is YNNKEL (reference sequence). J was trimmed by 7 bases and V by 4 bases; bases with no gene match: 4.

V gene TRBV19 combines with J gene TRBJ2-6; possibly TRBD2 for D (5 bases). Trimming took off 5 bases at V and 2 bases at J, with 13 bases between the two ends. The CDR3 is 16 residues long. CDR1 is LNHDA and CDR2 is SQIVND in the germline V gene (reference sequence). CDR3 loop: CASSSWAGAGANVLTF. The CDR3 DNA reads TGTGCCAGTAGTTCATGGGCGGGTGCTGGGGCCAACGTCCTGACTTTC.

The genes are TRBV6-5 and TRBJ1-2; 7 bases are a match to TRBD1. The germline V gene has CDR1 MNHEY and CDR2 SVGAGI. The CDR3 runs to 15 residues. V gave up 5 bases and J gave up 4 bases; unmatched junction bases: 10. CDR3 loop: CASSPNRGGSYGYTF. For the CDR3, the DNA is TGTGCCAGCAGTCCTAACAGGGGAGGTAGCTATGGCTACACCTTC.

V gene TRBV5-4 combines with J gene TRBJ2-3, with 8 bases that match TRBD1. This CDR3 region has 15 residues. In germline, CDR1 is SGHNT, CDR2 YYREEE (reference sequence). V lost 4 bases and J lost 5; bases outside the gene matches: 9. The CDR3 reads CASSTQGGGKDTQYF. The CDR3 nucleotides read TGTGCCAGCAGCACACAGGGGGGCGGGAAAGATACGCAGTATTTT.

This clone is a singleton in its sample. The V and J genes are TRBV2 and TRBJ1-1; D not resolved. V gave up 3 bases and J gave up 3 bases, with 11 bases separating them. Germline V CDR1 and CDR2: SNHLY, FYNNEI. The CDR3 extends over 14 amino acids. CDR3 nucleotide sequence: TGTGCCAGCAGTGAGAGGGTTTGGGACACTGAAGCTTTCTTT. Translation: CASSERVWDTEAFF.

This chain connects TRBV5-1 to TRBJ1-1, with TRBD1 as a possible D gene (5 bases). CDR3 length: 16 residues. Germline CDR1 is SGHRS and CDR2 is YFSETQ. Trimming removed 4 bases at V and 0 bases at J, with 16 bases between. CDR3 in amino acids: CASSPGHLGMNTEAFF. The CDR3 coding sequence is TGCGCCAGCAGCCCCGGACATTTAGGAATGAACACTGAAGCTTTCTTT.

The chain couples TRBV6-5 to TRBJ2-5; D might be TRBD1 (6 bases). This CDR3 is 14 amino acids long. Germline CDR1 reads MNHEY; CDR2 reads SVGAGI. Trimming left V 5 bases short and J 2 bases short, with 12 bases between. Here the CDR3 DNA reads TGTGCCAGCAGTCAACAGGGCCCACAAGAGACCCAGTACTTC. Amino acids: CASSQQGPQETQYF.

This clone turned up a few times. The chain uses TRBV5-6 and TRBJ2-7, with 10 bases that match TRBD2. With V trimmed by 3 bases and J by 3 bases, 6 bases remained unmatched. The CDR3 consists of 15 residues. Per germline, CDR1 SGHDT and CDR2 YYEEEE. The CDR3 DNA sequence: TGTGCCAGCAGCTCCCTACTAGCGGGACACTACGAGCAGTACTTC. Encoded protein: CASSSLLAGHYEQYF. The variable domain in full, completed from reference TRBV5-6 and TRBJ2-7, reads DAGVTQSPTHLIKTRGQQVTLRCSPKSGHDTVSWYQQALGQGPQFIFQYYEEEERQRGNFPDRFSGHQFPNYSSELNVNALLLGDSALYLCASSSLLAGHYEQYFGPGTRLTVT.

The chain has TRBV18 and TRBJ2-1, with a possible D match to TRBD1 (5 bases). CDR3 length: 11 residues. Germline V lookup: CDR1 KGHSH, CDR2 LQKENI. The germline V and J ends were trimmed by 6 bases and 9 bases, with 9 bases remaining between them. Written as DNA, the CDR3 is TGTGCCAGCTCCCCTGACAGTGAGCAGTTCTTC. Translated, it gives CASSPDSEQFF.

This clone was seen once. V gene TRBV6-5 combines with J gene TRBJ1-6, with a possible D match to TRBD1 (5 bases). The CDR3 runs 15 residues. V was clipped by 0 bases and J by 8 bases, with 11 bases between them. Germline V gives CDR1 MNHEY, CDR2 SVGAGI. The CDR3 reads CASSYSQGTDSPLHF. CDR3 nucleotide sequence: TGTGCCAGCAGTTACTCTCAGGGTACGGATTCACCCCTCCACTTT.

The chain employs TRBV2 and TRBJ1-1, with D perhaps TRBD1 (6 bases). The V gene lost 4 bases and the J gene lost 5 bases, with 14 bases spanning the gap. The CDR3 spans 14 residues. Germline lookup yields CDR1 SNHLY and CDR2 FYNNEI. CDR3 DNA sequence: TGTGCCAGCAGTGTCCGGGGGCGGGAGACTGAAGCTTTCTTT. Protein sequence: CASSVRGRETEAFF.

V gene TRBV18 combines with J gene TRBJ2-1, with TRBD2 matching over 8 bases. Germline V gene lookup returns CDR1 KGHSH and CDR2 LQKENI. Trimming cost V 2 bases and J 0 bases; bases outside gene matches: 3. The CDR3 consists of 16 residues. CDR3 sequence: CASSPVLAGSYNEQFF. DNA of the CDR3: TGTGCCAGCTCACCAGTTCTAGCGGGCTCCTACAATGAGCAGTTCTTC.

The chain carries TRBV29-1 and TRBJ2-7; TRBD1 agrees at 8 bases. V lost 2 bases to trimming and J lost 6 bases; unmatched junction nucleotides: 9. Per germline, CDR1 SQVTM and CDR2 ANQGSEA. The CDR3 sequence is 14 residues long. In DNA, the CDR3 is TGCAGCGTTGAAAACATTGGACAGGGTGCCGAGCAGTACTTC. Amino acids: CSVENIGQGAEQYF.

The rearrangement links TRBV12-3 or TRBV12-4 to TRBJ1-1; possibly TRBD1 for D (5 bases). The CDR3 is made up of 13 amino acids. Trimming took off 5 bases at V and 3 bases at J, with 10 bases between the two ends. CDR3 sequence reads: CASSTGVYTEAFF. CDR3 DNA sequence: TGTGCCAGCAGTACAGGAGTTTACACTGAAGCTTTCTTT.

This clone was seen only once. V gene TRBV5-5 combines with J gene TRBJ2-2; 9 nucleotides match TRBD2. This CDR3 comprises 18 residues. Germline V gene lookup returns CDR1 SGHKS and CDR2 YYEKEE (reference sequence). V dropped 0 bases and J dropped 7; count of bases not matched to a gene: 13. The CDR3 protein is CASSLVGSGSGGIGELFF. The DNA for the CDR3 is TGTGCCAGCAGCTTGGTCGGTAGCGGGAGTGGAGGGATCGGGGAGCTGTTTTTT.

This sequence joins TRBV28 and TRBJ2-3; 10 positions match TRBD1. CDR3 length: 13 amino acids. Germline V CDR1 and CDR2: MDHEN, SYDVKM. J lost 3 bases, V lost 11 bases, and 5 bases had no gene match. The CDR3 DNA reads as TGTGCCGGGCGGGACAGGGGTACAGATACGCAGTATTTT. Protein: CAGRDRGTDTQYF. Drawing the rest from reference TRBV28 and TRBJ2-3, the complete variable domain is DVKVTQSSRYLVKRTGEKVFLECVQDMDHENMFWYRQDPGLGLRLIYFSYDVKMKEKGDIPEGYSVSREKKERFSLILESASTNQTSMYLCAGRDRGTDTQYFGPGTRLTVL.